What follows describes a single TCR beta chain. Its specificity is unknown. Measured with immunoSEQ multiplex PCR; TCRdb has only the in-frame clones, and not every one. The table shows 160,000 or so clones, with 85% to 95% occurring only once. This entry is derived from a study of T cell responses to AZD1222 COVID-19 vaccine. Study outcomes and limitations: Sampling that yielded the repertoires occurred only after the peak T cell response.

Trimming removed 6 bases at V and 4 bases at J, with 14 bases between. CDR3 length equals 14 residues. Looked up from germline, CDR1 is SGHNT and CDR2 is YYREEE (reference sequence). The chain carries TRBV5-4 and TRBJ2-1; TRBD1 or TRBD2 may be the D gene (6 bases each). This clonotype originated in an adult who received the AZD1222 COVID-19 vaccine. Specimen: peripheral blood, collected 28 days after the second AZD1222 dose. CDR3 sequence: CASTKGGGYNEQFF. CDR3 nucleotide sequence: TGTGCCAGCACCAAGGGGGGAGGTTACAATGAGCAGTTCTTC.